These 16 T cell receptor beta chains originate from one sample sequenced in a study of early T cells in non-severe SARS-CoV-2 infection. TCRdb redid the calling of the 5' RACE reads with MiXCR, one entry per CDR3 protein. This table has around 64,000 distinct CDR3 sequences, around 11% appearing once. The specimen sequenced was whole blood. These receptors were obtained from an adult who was a healthcare worker with PCR-confirmed SARS-CoV-2 infection or an uninfected control (not recorded which).

This clonotype was seen at least ten times. The rearrangement uses TRBV20-1 and TRBJ1-2, with unresolved D. There are 13 residues in the CDR3. Germline assignment: CDR1 DFQATT and CDR2 SNEGSKA (reference sequence). V dropped 4 bases and J dropped 3 bases, with 12 bases sitting between them. CDR3 residues: CSAIRTLYYGYTF. DNA for the CDR3: TGCAGTGCTATTAGAACACTTTACTATGGCTACACCTTC.

This clonotype was counted a few times. The chain is built from TRBV5-1 and TRBJ2-3; D not resolved. This CDR3 is built from 12 residues. The germline V and J ends were trimmed by 2 bases and 4 bases, with 5 bases remaining between them. Germline V gene lookup returns CDR1 SGHRS and CDR2 YFSETQ. The CDR3 DNA follows: TGCGCCAGCAGCTTCGTCTCAGATACGCAGTATTTT. It codes for CASSFVSDTQYF.

The chain carries TRBV6-5 and TRBJ2-1; 7 bases align to TRBD1. The CDR3 totals 15 residues. Trimming removed 2 bases from V and 5 bases from J; junction bases left unmatched: 6. CDR1 MNHEY and CDR2 SVGAGI come from the germline V gene. The CDR3 is CASSYLGQRDNEQFF. CDR3 DNA: TGTGCCAGCAGTTACCTGGGACAGCGAGACAATGAGCAGTTCTTC.

V gene TRBV7-2 combines with J gene TRBJ2-7, with TRBD1 as a possible D gene (5 bases). CDR1 is SGHTA, CDR2 FQGNSA, per germline. The ends were cut back, 7 bases at V and 9 bases at J, with 19 bases in the middle. The CDR3 sequence is 13 residues long. The CDR3 DNA reads as TGTGCCAGCACCCAAGCCCGTGGGGCCCGGCAGTACTTC. This encodes CASTQARGARQYF.

This clonotype was seen ten or more times. The chain combines TRBV5-1 with TRBJ2-1; possibly TRBD1 or TRBD2 for D (5 bases each). The CDR3 runs 14 residues. The V gene's germline CDR1 is SGHRS and CDR2 YFSETQ. V gave up 5 bases and J gave up 5 bases, with 14 bases separating them. The CDR3 sequence is CASSFGTGHNEQFF. The CDR3 coding sequence is TGCGCCAGCAGTTTCGGGACGGGGCACAATGAGCAGTTCTTC.

This chain links TRBV20-1 with TRBJ1-2; 9 bases line up with TRBD1. Losses at the gene ends were 3 bases for V and 5 bases for J; bases not matched to a gene: 10. The CDR3 contains 15 residues. From germline, CDR1 is DFQATT and CDR2 SNEGSKA (reference sequence). In DNA, the CDR3 is TGCAGTGCTAGCGGGGGACAGGGATTCGGATATGGCTACACCTTC. Residues: CSASGGQGFGYGYTF.

The gene calls are TRBV18 and TRBJ1-1; 7 bases align to TRBD1. The germline CDR1 and CDR2 sequences are KGHSH and LQKENI. Trimming at V came to 3 bases and at J to 1 base, leaving 5 bases not matched to a gene. The CDR3 has 15 residues. CDR3 coding DNA: TGTGCCAGCTCACCCTTGGGGACAGAGAACACTGAAGCTTTCTTT. It codes for CASSPLGTENTEAFF.

Only a few counts were recorded for this clonotype. This chain links TRBV12-3 or TRBV12-4 with TRBJ2-3; 8 nucleotides line up with TRBD1. This CDR3 comprises 22 residues. Germline trimming cut 2 bases from V and 0 bases from J; bases unmatched to any gene: 22. The CDR3 loop reads CASSLSIRTGGITVTSTDTQYF. CDR3 bases: TGTGCCAGCAGTTTAAGCATTCGAACAGGGGGTATTACGGTGACTAGCACAGATACGCAGTATTTT.

This clonotype was observed at least ten times. The rearrangement links TRBV18 to TRBJ2-6; unclear D gene. V shed 6 bases and J shed 0 bases, with 6 bases lying between them. The CDR3 contains 14 residues. The germline V gene has CDR1 KGHSH and CDR2 LQKENI. The CDR3 loop reads CASSPVSGANVLTF. CDR3 nucleotide sequence: TGTGCCAGCTCTCCGGTCTCTGGGGCCAACGTCCTGACTTTC.

Note on this clonotype: This may be a read error, as it is one base from a much larger clone. This chain connects TRBV5-1 to TRBJ2-1; the D gene is possibly TRBD1 (6 bases). The CDR3 spans 15 residues. Germline assignment: CDR1 SGHRS and CDR2 YFSETQ. V was pared by 4 bases and J by 0 bases, with 11 bases between. Here the CDR3 DNA reads TGCGCCAGCAGCGGGGGCTGGAGCTCCTACAATGAGCAGTTCTTC. This gives the protein CASSGGWSSYNEQFF.

This clonotype occurred a few times. The chain recombines TRBV10-3 with TRBJ2-2, with 10 positions matching TRBD2. CDR3 length equals 14 residues. With V trimmed by 6 bases and J by 3 bases, 1 base remained unmatched. The germline V gene has CDR1 ENHRY and CDR2 SYGVKD. Here the CDR3 reads CAISGTSDTGELFF. The CDR3, as DNA: TGTGCCATCAGCGGGACTAGCGACACCGGGGAGCTGTTTTTT.

The sample holds a few counts of this clonotype. The chain combines TRBV9 with TRBJ2-5; the D is unclear. The germline CDR1 and CDR2 sequences are SGDLS and YYNGEE. The CDR3 runs to 13 residues. Trimming removed 0 bases at V and 2 bases at J, with 5 bases between. CDR3: CASSVASQETQYF. CDR3 nucleotide sequence: TGTGCCAGCAGCGTAGCTTCGCAAGAGACCCAGTACTTC.

The CDR3: CASSLVGQNSPLHF. DNA for the CDR3: TGTGCCAGCAGTTTAGTGGGCCAAAATTCACCCCTCCACTTT. The genes are TRBV28 and TRBJ1-6; D gene unclear. With 2 bases removed from V and 7 bases from J, the gap between germline ends came to 9 bases. The CDR3 spans 14 residues. Looked up from germline, CDR1 is MDHEN and CDR2 is SYDVKM.

The chain uses TRBV9 and TRBJ1-1, with D perhaps matching TRBD1 (5 bases). With 2 bases removed from V and 0 bases from J, the gap between germline ends came to 8 bases. CDR3 length: 14 amino acids. CDR1 is SGDLS and CDR2 is YYNGEE in the germline V gene. CDR3 nucleotide sequence: TGTGCCAGCAGCGTGACAGATATGAACACTGAAGCTTTCTTT. Protein product: CASSVTDMNTEAFF.

This clonotype was seen many times. This chain uses TRBV25-1 with TRBJ1-1; 8 nucleotides match TRBD1. Trimming took 4 bases from V and 1 from J; bases not matched to a gene: 2. CDR1 MGHDK and CDR2 SYGVNS come from the germline V gene. This CDR3 is built from 14 residues. The CDR3 region has the DNA TGTGCCAGCAGTGGAGACAGGGGGAACACTGAAGCTTTCTTT. Its translation is CASSGDRGNTEAFF.

In this sample, this clonotype turned up many times. The chain couples TRBV7-9 to TRBJ1-2, with D possibly TRBD1 on 5 matching bases. CDR3 size: 14 residues. V was trimmed by 2 bases and J by 4 bases, leaving 11 bases between them. The germline V gene encodes CDR1 SEHNR and CDR2 FQNEAQ (reference sequence). This CDR3 is CASSLPGNRYGYTF. The CDR3 nucleotides are TGTGCCAGCAGCTTACCAGGGAATCGCTATGGCTACACCTTC.